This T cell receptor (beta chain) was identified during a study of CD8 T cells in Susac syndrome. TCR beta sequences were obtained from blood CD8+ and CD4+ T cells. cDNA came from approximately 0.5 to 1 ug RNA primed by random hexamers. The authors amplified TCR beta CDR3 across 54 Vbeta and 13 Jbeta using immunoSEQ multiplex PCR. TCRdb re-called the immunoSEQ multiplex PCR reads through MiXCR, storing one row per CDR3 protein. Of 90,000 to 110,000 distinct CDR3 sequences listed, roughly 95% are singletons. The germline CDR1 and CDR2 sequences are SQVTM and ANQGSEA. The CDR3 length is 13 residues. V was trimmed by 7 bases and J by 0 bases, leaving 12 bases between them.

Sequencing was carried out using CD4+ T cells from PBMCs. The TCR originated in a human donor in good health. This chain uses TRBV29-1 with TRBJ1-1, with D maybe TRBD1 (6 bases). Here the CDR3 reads CSAGQHMNTEAFF. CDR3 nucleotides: TGCAGCGCAGGACAGCATATGAACACTGAAGCTTTCTTT.